The rows below give T cell receptor beta chains drawn from one sample of a study of blood T cell repertoires in COVID-19. Sequenced by immunoSEQ multiplex PCR; TCRdb stores in-frame clones only, minus some. The data show 170,000 or so clones, less than 90% seen once. The specimen sequenced was peripheral blood. The receptors were gathered from a man aged 18 to 30 with active or convalescent COVID-19. CDR3s include the opening cysteine and the closing phenylalanine or tryptophan. A D gene is named only where the DNA matches it firmly. Expanded clones get a size class; other rows say once, few or many, or leave the size out.

CDR3aa: CASSPKAGGGDEQYF; CDR3nt: TGTGCCAGCAGCCCCAAAGCGGGAGGGGGGGACGAGCAGTACTTC; j_gene: TRBJ2-7; abundance: .; d_gene: TRBD2; v_gene: TRBV7-2
CDR3aa: CAWTRISTDTQYF; CDR3nt: TGTGCCTGGACGCGGATTTCCACAGATACGCAGTATTTT; j_gene: TRBJ2-3; abundance: once; d_gene: .; v_gene: TRBV30
CDR3aa: CATSGLGNQPQHF; CDR3nt: TGTGCCACCTCAGGTTTAGGCAATCAGCCCCAGCATTTT; j_gene: TRBJ1-5; abundance: .; d_gene: .; v_gene: TRBV24-1
CDR3aa: CASRPSSTQETQYF; CDR3nt: TGTGCCAGCAGACCGTCTAGCACCCAAGAGACCCAGTACTTC; j_gene: TRBJ2-5; abundance: .; d_gene: .; v_gene: TRBV2
CDR3aa: CASSPIGGVAGGMYF; CDR3nt: TGTGCCAGCAGCCCAATTGGGGGGGTTGCAGGGGGCATGTACTTC; j_gene: TRBJ2-7; abundance: .; d_gene: .; v_gene: TRBV11-2
CDR3aa: CASSYGQSGNTIYF; CDR3nt: TGTGCCAGCAGTTACGGACAGTCTGGAAACACCATATATTTT; j_gene: TRBJ1-3; abundance: .; d_gene: .; v_gene: TRBV6-2/TRBV6-3
CDR3aa: CASSLAPPGTSGGNTGELFF; CDR3nt: TGTGCCAGCAGCTTAGCTCCGCCCGGGACTAGCGGGGGGAACACCGGGGAGCTGTTTTTT; j_gene: TRBJ2-2; abundance: once; d_gene: TRBD2; v_gene: TRBV13
CDR3aa: CASSEDRGRRVGETQYF; CDR3nt: TGTGCCAGCAGTGAAGACAGGGGGCGCAGGGTTGGAGAGACCCAGTACTTC; j_gene: TRBJ2-5; abundance: .; d_gene: TRBD1; v_gene: TRBV6-1
CDR3aa: CASSLNNGETGELFF; CDR3nt: TGTGCCAGCAGCTTAAACAACGGGGAGACCGGGGAGCTGTTTTTT; j_gene: TRBJ2-2; abundance: .; d_gene: .; v_gene: TRBV7-3
CDR3aa: CASSLEQVTIYF; CDR3nt: TGTGCCAGCAGTTTAGAACAGGTCACCATATATTTT; j_gene: TRBJ1-3; abundance: .; d_gene: .; v_gene: TRBV2
CDR3aa: CASSIRTGKGTPLHF; CDR3nt: TGTGCCAGCAGTATACGGACAGGGAAGGGGACACCCCTCCACTTT; j_gene: TRBJ1-6; abundance: .; d_gene: TRBD1; v_gene: TRBV2
CDR3aa: CASSLVPGSDTEAFF; CDR3nt: TGTGCCAGCAGCTTAGTTCCAGGCTCAGACACTGAAGCTTTCTTT; j_gene: TRBJ1-1; abundance: .; d_gene: .; v_gene: TRBV7-2
CDR3aa: CASSPQGWGYTF; CDR3nt: TGTGCCAGCAGCCCCCAGGGTTGGGGCTACACCTTC; j_gene: TRBJ1-2; abundance: .; d_gene: .; v_gene: TRBV11-2
CDR3aa: CASSLTGTGGGYEQYF; CDR3nt: TGTGCCAGCAGCCTGACCGGGACAGGGGGCGGCTACGAGCAGTACTTC; j_gene: TRBJ2-7; abundance: once; d_gene: TRBD1; v_gene: TRBV11-3
CDR3aa: CASSQLAGGPTDTQYF; CDR3nt: TGTGCCAGCAGCCAACTAGCGGGGGGGCCCACAGATACGCAGTATTTT; j_gene: TRBJ2-3; abundance: .; d_gene: TRBD2; v_gene: TRBV4-2
CDR3aa: CASSSGRGTNEKLFF; CDR3nt: TGTGCCAGCAGTTCTGGTAGGGGAACTAATGAAAAACTGTTTTTT; j_gene: TRBJ1-4; abundance: .; d_gene: .; v_gene: TRBV6-5
CDR3aa: CASSLDSSYNEQFF; CDR3nt: TGTGCCAGCTCACTGGACAGCTCCTACAATGAGCAGTTCTTC; j_gene: TRBJ2-1; abundance: once; d_gene: .; v_gene: TRBV18
CDR3aa: CASRRTPKASGGAFENEQFF; CDR3nt: TGTGCCAGTAGACGCACCCCGAAGGCTAGCGGGGGGGCCTTTGAAAATGAGCAGTTCTTC; j_gene: TRBJ2-1; abundance: .; d_gene: TRBD2; v_gene: TRBV19
CDR3aa: CASSTRDSQINTEAFF; CDR3nt: TGCGCCAGCAGCACCCGGGACAGCCAAATTAACACTGAAGCTTTCTTT; j_gene: TRBJ1-1; abundance: .; d_gene: TRBD1; v_gene: TRBV5-1
CDR3aa: CASSITSNNEQFF; CDR3nt: TGTGCCAGTAGTATTACTAGCAACAATGAGCAGTTCTTC; j_gene: TRBJ2-1; abundance: .; d_gene: .; v_gene: TRBV19
CDR3aa: CASSPRRWGNTEAFF; CDR3nt: TGTGCCAGCAGTCCCCGGAGGTGGGGAAACACTGAAGCTTTCTTT; j_gene: TRBJ1-1; abundance: .; d_gene: .; v_gene: TRBV27
CDR3aa: CASSLGTSGADTQYF; CDR3nt: TGTGCCAGCAGCTTAGGGACTAGCGGGGCCGATACGCAGTATTTT; j_gene: TRBJ2-3; abundance: .; d_gene: TRBD2; v_gene: TRBV6-2/TRBV6-3
CDR3aa: CASAWDRHNSPLHF; CDR3nt: TGTGCCAGTGCCTGGGACAGGCATAATTCACCCCTCCACTTT; j_gene: TRBJ1-6; abundance: .; d_gene: TRBD1; v_gene: TRBV19
CDR3aa: CASRSTENTEAFF; CDR3nt: TGTGCCAGCAGGTCAACAGAGAACACTGAAGCTTTCTTT; j_gene: TRBJ1-1; abundance: .; d_gene: .; v_gene: TRBV12-3/TRBV12-4
CDR3aa: CASLQQVNTEAFF; CDR3nt: TGTGCCAGCCTACAACAGGTTAACACTGAAGCTTTCTTT; j_gene: TRBJ1-1; abundance: once; d_gene: .; v_gene: TRBV27
CDR3aa: CATRVFTGNTEAFF; CDR3nt: TGTGCCACCAGAGTCTTCACAGGGAACACTGAAGCTTTCTTT; j_gene: TRBJ1-1; abundance: .; d_gene: .; v_gene: TRBV2
CDR3aa: CASSQVGLAVYNEQFF; CDR3nt: TGTGCCAGCAGCCAAGTGGGGCTAGCGGTATACAATGAGCAGTTCTTC; j_gene: TRBJ2-1; abundance: .; d_gene: TRBD2; v_gene: TRBV14
CDR3aa: CASSLRGYLNTEAFF; CDR3nt: TGTGCCAGCAGCTTACGTGGTTACTTGAACACTGAAGCTTTCTTT; j_gene: TRBJ1-1; abundance: few; d_gene: .; v_gene: TRBV7-9
CDR3aa: CASSSPGETQYF; CDR3nt: TGTGCCAGTAGTAGCCCCGGGGAGACCCAGTACTTC; j_gene: TRBJ2-5; abundance: once; d_gene: .; v_gene: TRBV19
CDR3aa: CASSPRTGQGAVGELFF; CDR3nt: TGTGCCAGCAGCCCCCGAACGGGACAGGGGGCGGTCGGGGAGCTGTTTTTT; j_gene: TRBJ2-2; abundance: once; d_gene: TRBD1; v_gene: TRBV5-8
CDR3aa: CASSPGGTAGNTIYF; CDR3nt: TGTGCCAGCAGTCCTGGGGGGACAGCCGGAAACACCATATATTTT; j_gene: TRBJ1-3; abundance: once; d_gene: TRBD1; v_gene: TRBV28
CDR3aa: CASSVSGLSGNTIYF; CDR3nt: TGTGCCAGCAGCGTGAGTGGACTCTCTGGAAACACCATATATTTT; j_gene: TRBJ1-3; abundance: .; d_gene: .; v_gene: TRBV2
CDR3aa: CASRLAPQDRGFWNEQFF; CDR3nt: TGTGCAAGTCGCTTAGCGCCTCAGGATAGGGGGTTTTGGAATGAGCAGTTCTTC; j_gene: TRBJ2-1; abundance: .; d_gene: .; v_gene: TRBV12-2
CDR3aa: CASSSRDRAEKLFF; CDR3nt: TGCGCCAGCAGCTCCCGGGACAGGGCTGAAAAACTGTTTTTT; j_gene: TRBJ1-4; abundance: .; d_gene: TRBD1; v_gene: TRBV4-1
CDR3aa: CASSPRLAGSSSYNEQFF; CDR3nt: TGTGCCAGCTCACCACGGCTAGCGGGTTCTAGCTCCTACAATGAGCAGTTCTTC; j_gene: TRBJ2-1; abundance: .; d_gene: TRBD2; v_gene: TRBV18
CDR3aa: CASRDSFAYEQYF; CDR3nt: TGTGCCAGCAGGGACAGTTTCGCCTACGAGCAGTACTTC; j_gene: TRBJ2-7; abundance: .; d_gene: .; v_gene: TRBV2
CDR3aa: CASSHAGLAGIETQYF; CDR3nt: TGTGCCAGCAGTCACGCGGGACTAGCGGGTATCGAGACCCAGTACTTC; j_gene: TRBJ2-5; abundance: .; d_gene: TRBD2; v_gene: TRBV9
CDR3aa: CASSPLGNLGRSNQPQHF; CDR3nt: TGTGCCAGCTCACCACTTGGCAATCTAGGGAGAAGTAATCAGCCCCAGCATTTT; j_gene: TRBJ1-5; abundance: once; d_gene: .; v_gene: TRBV18
CDR3aa: CASHTDRANQPQHF; CDR3nt: TGTGCCAGCCATACGGACAGGGCGAATCAGCCCCAGCATTTT; j_gene: TRBJ1-5; abundance: .; d_gene: TRBD1; v_gene: TRBV19
CDR3aa: CASTTRVPGGYTF; CDR3nt: TGTGCCAGCACCACACGGGTTCCTGGGGGCTACACCTTC; j_gene: TRBJ1-2; abundance: .; d_gene: .; v_gene: TRBV6-5
CDR3aa: CASSPTRDTQYF; CDR3nt: TGTGCCAGTAGTCCAACTAGAGATACGCAGTATTTT; j_gene: TRBJ2-3; abundance: .; d_gene: .; v_gene: TRBV19
CDR3aa: CASSMTSSGINDEQFF; CDR3nt: TGTGCCAGCAGCATGACATCGTCGGGGATCAACGATGAGCAGTTCTTC; j_gene: TRBJ2-1; abundance: .; d_gene: .; v_gene: TRBV7-9
CDR3aa: CAIAGRAGTEAFF; CDR3nt: TGTGCCATCGCGGGCAGGGCGGGGACTGAAGCTTTCTTT; j_gene: TRBJ1-1; abundance: .; d_gene: .; v_gene: TRBV10-3
CDR3aa: CASSIREKAFF; CDR3nt: TGTGCCAGTAGCATCCGGGAAAAAGCTTTCTTT; j_gene: TRBJ1-1; abundance: .; d_gene: .; v_gene: TRBV19
CDR3aa: CASSVLQGAVMNTEAFF; CDR3nt: TGTGCCAGCAGCGTCTTACAGGGGGCCGTCATGAACACTGAAGCTTTCTTT; j_gene: TRBJ1-1; abundance: once; d_gene: TRBD1; v_gene: TRBV5-5
CDR3aa: CASSRGGSGELFF; CDR3nt: TGTGCCAGCAGCCGGGGGGGGTCCGGGGAGCTGTTTTTT; j_gene: TRBJ2-2; abundance: .; d_gene: TRBD2; v_gene: TRBV4-2
CDR3aa: CASSPLSGGAWETQYF; CDR3nt: TGTGCCAGCAGTCCCTTGAGCGGGGGGGCTTGGGAGACCCAGTACTTC; j_gene: TRBJ2-5; abundance: .; d_gene: TRBD2; v_gene: TRBV27
CDR3aa: CASSLVLGDYEQYF; CDR3nt: TGCGCCAGCAGCTTGGTTCTCGGAGACTACGAGCAGTACTTC; j_gene: TRBJ2-7; abundance: .; d_gene: .; v_gene: TRBV5-1
CDR3aa: CASSAGERDEQFF; CDR3nt: TGTGCCAGCAGTGCGGGAGAAAGGGATGAGCAGTTCTTC; j_gene: TRBJ2-1; abundance: many; d_gene: .; v_gene: TRBV6-4
CDR3aa: CAWSVLENTQYF; CDR3nt: TGTGCCTGGAGTGTACTGGAGAATACGCAGTATTTT; j_gene: TRBJ2-3; abundance: .; d_gene: .; v_gene: TRBV30
CDR3aa: CATSRDATAAGVSYNEQFF; CDR3nt: TGTGCCACCAGCAGAGATGCCACGGCCGCGGGGGTCTCCTACAATGAGCAGTTCTTC; j_gene: TRBJ2-1; abundance: .; d_gene: TRBD2; v_gene: TRBV15
CDR3aa: CATSRPSGGVKQETQYF; CDR3nt: TGTGCCACCAGCAGACCCTCGGGGGGCGTGAAGCAAGAGACCCAGTACTTC; j_gene: TRBJ2-5; abundance: .; d_gene: .; v_gene: TRBV15
CDR3aa: CASSLRTGTGGQAFF; CDR3nt: TGCGCCAGCAGCCTAAGAACCGGGACAGGGGGCCAAGCTTTCTTT; j_gene: TRBJ1-1; abundance: once; d_gene: TRBD1; v_gene: TRBV5-1
CDR3aa: CASSSTSGRDTQYF; CDR3nt: TGTGCCAGTAGTTCGACTAGCGGGCGGGATACGCAGTATTTT; j_gene: TRBJ2-3; abundance: .; d_gene: TRBD2; v_gene: TRBV19
CDR3aa: CASSPGGRNQPQHF; CDR3nt: TGTGCCAGCTCACCGGGGGGGCGCAATCAGCCCCAGCATTTT; j_gene: TRBJ1-5; abundance: .; d_gene: .; v_gene: TRBV18
CDR3aa: CASSPSVNYGYTF; CDR3nt: TGTGCCAGCAGCCCCTCAGTCAACTATGGCTACACCTTC; j_gene: TRBJ1-2; abundance: many; d_gene: .; v_gene: TRBV7-3
CDR3aa: CASSLSGLPTNEKLFF; CDR3nt: TGCGCCAGCAGCTTATCGGGGTTACCGACTAATGAAAAACTGTTTTTT; j_gene: TRBJ1-4; abundance: .; d_gene: .; v_gene: TRBV5-1